Below, one T cell receptor (beta chain) is given with its context. In the authors' methods: Amplification of reference gene primers was used by the study to estimate nucleated cell counts. Assay used: immunoSEQ multiplex PCR; TCRdb lists only in-frame clones, some missing. The V and J calls and clone size were taken over from that table, and D and trimming were inferred from the DNA. Here the sample spans about 260,000 clones, roughly 80% being singletons. Participants, about 18 to 89 years old, spanned approximately 25 US areas. Assignment of participants to cohorts was predicated upon participant-reported clinical history. J gave up 4 bases and V 8 bases, and 5 bases lay outside the gene matches. This CDR3 region has 13 residues. This specimen belongs to a study of blood T cell repertoires in COVID-19. As for the study in general: The analysed material was cDNA or gDNA that came from T cells, B-cell-depleted T cells, or PBMCs.

The genes are TRBV12-3 or TRBV12-4 and TRBJ2-1; 7 bases line up with TRBD1. The source is a man under 40 with acute COVID-19. Sequencing used PBMCs or T cells enriched from blood (not recorded which). The CDR3 sequence is CASSRGQYNEQFF. In DNA form, the CDR3 reads TGTGCCAGCTCTCGGGGACAGTACAATGAGCAGTTCTTC.